These 30 T cell receptor beta chains came from one sample sequenced in a study of T-cell memory formation after mild COVID-19. In TCRdb, the 5' RACE reads were re-called with MiXCR into one record per CDR3 protein. The sample contains approximately 570,000 distinct CDR3 sequences, approximately 18% of which appear only once. Sequencing input: PBMCs or a T cell subset sorted from them (not recorded which). These receptors originate from an adult woman who had mild COVID-19 (a few samples of this study predate the infection). Cell type and time point are not known.

As regards this clonotype: One end of the junction varies from germline; a read error may be responsible. The V and J genes are TRBV4-3 and TRBJ2-1, with TRBD2 identical over 9 bases. The germline gives CDR1 LGHNA, CDR2 YSLEER. The CDR3 runs to 20 residues. As DNA, the CDR3 is TGCGCCAGCAGCCGTCAATCTCCCACTAGCGGGTTAAGCTCCTACAAAGAGCAGTTCTTC. Residues: CASSRQSPTSGLSSYKEQFF.

This clonotype was detected many times. The chain has TRBV24-1 and TRBJ1-1; D gene unclear. The CDR3 is 14 residues long. The V end was cut by 4 bases, the J end by 1 base, with 9 bases between. Germline values: CDR1 KGHDR, CDR2 SFDVKD. In DNA form, the CDR3 reads TGTGCCACCAGTGAAGGCTCTCGGAACACTGAAGCTTTCTTT. This gives the protein CATSEGSRNTEAFF.

This clonotype turned up a few times. V is TRBV12-3 or TRBV12-4 and J is TRBJ2-3, with 9 bases matching TRBD1. V shed 4 bases and J 0 bases; nucleotides not matched to a gene: 5. The CDR3 totals 16 residues. CDR3 sequence (DNA): TGTGCCAGCAGTTCCGGACAGGGGTCTAGCACAGATACGCAGTATTTT. Protein product: CASSSGQGSSTDTQYF.

The sample holds a few counts of this clonotype. The chain combines TRBV7-9 with TRBJ2-1; D unclear. This CDR3 contains 13 residues. The V end was cut by 1 base, the J end by 8 bases, with 9 bases between. Per the germline V gene, CDR1 is SEHNR and CDR2 is FQNEAQ (reference sequence). CDR3 region: CASSLVERHEQFF. The CDR3 region has the DNA TGTGCCAGCAGCTTAGTTGAACGCCATGAGCAGTTCTTC.

This clonotype was counted between two and nine times. The genes are TRBV9 and TRBJ2-3; 9 bases are shared with TRBD2. Germline V gene sequence: CDR1 SGDLS, CDR2 YYNGEE. CDR3 size: 18 residues. The J segment lost 4 bases and the V segment lost 4 bases, leaving 16 bases of the junction unmatched. The CDR3 reads CASSSGYHSGSLSDTQYF. CDR3 DNA: TGTGCCAGCAGCTCGGGCTACCATAGCGGGAGTCTCTCAGATACGCAGTATTTT.

This clonotype was seen repeatedly, ten times or more. The chain joins TRBV28 to TRBJ1-2; 7 bases fit TRBD1. This CDR3 is built from 13 residues. Trimming took 5 bases from V and 2 from J; bases not matched to a gene: 2. CDR1 is MDHEN and CDR2 is SYDVKM in the germline V gene. The CDR3, as DNA: TGTGCCAGCAGTGCGGGACAGAACTATGGCTACACCTTC. Encoded protein: CASSAGQNYGYTF.

A few counts support this clonotype. The chain links TRBV7-6 to TRBJ2-7; 8 positions agree with TRBD1. Germline V gene sequence: CDR1 SGHVS, CDR2 FNYEAQ. The length of the CDR3 is 17 residues. The ends lost 0 bases at V and 2 bases at J; junction bases unmatched: 9. CDR3 region: CASSLAPLTGVPYEQYF. The CDR3 DNA follows: TGTGCCAGCAGCTTAGCGCCTTTGACAGGGGTCCCCTACGAGCAGTACTTC.

J is TRBJ2-5 and V is TRBV7-9; unclear D gene. Germline CDR1 is SEHNR and CDR2 is FQNEAQ (reference sequence). V was pared by 2 bases and J by 3 bases, with 4 bases between. The CDR3 loop spans 12 amino acids. CDR3 protein: CASSLTKETQYF. DNA for the CDR3: TGTGCCAGCAGCTTAACTAAAGAGACCCAGTACTTC.

The rearrangement joins TRBV20-1 to TRBJ1-4, with unresolved D. This CDR3 region has 15 residues. V shed 6 bases and J shed 5 bases, with 19 bases lying between them. CDR1 is DFQATT, CDR2 SNEGSKA, per germline (reference sequence). CDR3 sequence: CSARSPLEMNEKLFF. The CDR3 region has the DNA TGCAGTGCCCGCTCCCCCTTGGAGATGAATGAAAAACTGTTTTTT.

The chain carries TRBV12-3 or TRBV12-4 and TRBJ1-1, with D uncertain. This CDR3 has 13 residues. Trimming stripped 3 bases from V and 3 bases from J, with 8 bases between. For the CDR3, the DNA is TGTGCCAGCAGTTTTAAAGGAGACACTGAAGCTTTCTTT. It specifies CASSFKGDTEAFF.

The chain combines TRBV9 with TRBJ2-5; D is unclear. Trimming left V 4 bases short and J 4 bases short, with 17 bases between. Germline lookup yields CDR1 SGDLS and CDR2 YYNGEE. The CDR3 covers 15 residues. The CDR3 region has the DNA TGTGCCAGCAGCCCCACGGGCAACTGGATAGAGACCCAGTACTTC. This codes for CASSPTGNWIETQYF.

This clonotype was seen a handful of times. The chain combines TRBV20-1 with TRBJ1-2, with 10 bases fitting TRBD1. After removal of 5 bases from V and 8 bases from J, the junction contained 8 bases not matched to a gene. Germline CDR1 DFQATT, CDR2 SNEGSKA (reference sequence). The length of the CDR3 is 13 residues. For the CDR3, the DNA is TGCAGTGCTTCCGGGACAGGGGAGACGGGCTACACCTTC. It translates to CSASGTGETGYTF.

This clonotype was found a few times. The chain combines TRBV12-3 or TRBV12-4 with TRBJ2-3; D gene uncertain. The CDR3 extends over 14 amino acids. V was shortened by 5 bases and J by 10 bases, with 19 bases between the two germline ends. In DNA form, the CDR3 reads TGTGCCAGCAGTCACCCCACTACCCCGTATGCGCAGTATTTT. Its protein product is CASSHPTTPYAQYF.

This clonotype was detected ten times or more. At one boundary the junction diverges from the germline segment, which might be a read error. The chain carries TRBV5-1 and TRBJ2-2; D is unresolved. Germline loops: CDR1 SGHRS, CDR2 YFSETQ. The CDR3 spans 15 residues. CDR3 nucleotide sequence: TGTGCCAGCAGCTTAGTGGGTGGGAACACCGGGGAGCTGTTTTTT. It codes for CASSLVGGNTGELFF.

This clonotype was seen repeatedly, ten times or more. The chain joins TRBV29-1 to TRBJ2-7; perhaps TRBD1 as D (6 bases). Germline V gene sequence: CDR1 SQVTM, CDR2 ANQGSEA. V lost 6 bases to trimming and J lost 2 bases, with 14 bases between them. The CDR3 loop spans 13 amino acids. The CDR3 reads CSVLRQETYEQYF. CDR3 in DNA: TGCAGCGTCTTACGACAGGAGACCTACGAGCAGTACTTC.

The CDR3 DNA follows: TGTGCCAGCAGTTTAGGGGGGCAGGGGGATCAGCCCCAGCATTTT. It encodes CASSLGGQGDQPQHF. The chain recombines TRBV12-3 or TRBV12-4 with TRBJ1-5; 7 bases align to TRBD1. Trimming removed 1 base from V and 5 bases from J; junction bases left unmatched: 5. This CDR3 region has 15 residues.

The rearrangement links TRBV24-1 to TRBJ2-7; D gene unclear. The CDR3 totals 15 residues. Between the trimmed V and J ends, which lost 2 bases and 4 bases, there was a span of 14 bases. In germline, CDR1 is KGHDR, CDR2 SFDVKD. CDR3 coding DNA: TGTGCCACCAGTGATTCGGACCGTTCACGATACGAGCAGTACTTC. Translating gives CATSDSDRSRYEQYF.

The J gene is TRBJ1-5, the V gene TRBV3-1; D might be TRBD1 (5 bases). From germline, CDR1 is LGHDT and CDR2 YNNKEL (reference sequence). The CDR3 has 13 amino acids. V lost 4 bases and J 7 bases, leaving 11 bases between the germline ends. The CDR3 DNA reads as TGTGCCAGCAGCCTCACCGGGGCCCAGCCCCAGCATTTT. Residues: CASSLTGAQPQHF. The full variable domain, rest sourced from reference TRBV3-1 and TRBJ1-5, is DTAVSQTPKYLVTQMGNDKSIKCEQNLGHDTMYWYKQDSKKFLKIMFSYNNKELIINETVPNRFSPKSPDKAHLNLHINSLELGDSAVYFCASSLTGAQPQHFGDGTRLSIL.

This clonotype was seen only a few times. The chain couples TRBV7-9 to TRBJ2-7; weak D call: TRBD1 (5 bases). This CDR3 is built from 14 residues. The germline V and J ends were trimmed by 1 base and 6 bases, with 13 bases remaining between them. Germline CDR1 and CDR2: SEHNR and FQNEAQ (reference sequence). The CDR3 DNA is TGTGCCAGCAGCTTAGGGCAGGGAAGAAGCGAGCAGTACTTC. Translating it yields CASSLGQGRSEQYF.

This clonotype was seen many times. The CDR3 reads CATRRGTGTGELFF. The CDR3, as DNA: TGTGCCACTCGTCGGGGGACGGGGACCGGGGAGCTGTTTTTT. The chain couples TRBV24-1 to TRBJ2-2; TRBD2 might be the D (6 bases). The CDR3 runs 14 residues. The V end lost 10 bases, the J end lost 5 bases, and 16 bases lay between the germline ends. Germline V gene lookup returns CDR1 KGHDR and CDR2 SFDVKD.

The chain couples TRBV6-1 to TRBJ2-7, with no clear D. Germline loops: CDR1 MNHNS, CDR2 SASEGT. There are 15 residues in the CDR3. The V end was cut by 2 bases, the J end by 4 bases, with 15 bases between. This chain's CDR3 is CASSEIYLASYEQYF. The CDR3 DNA reads as TGTGCCAGCAGTGAAATTTATTTGGCCAGTTACGAGCAGTACTTC.

The rearrangement uses TRBV12-3 or TRBV12-4 and TRBJ2-7; D might be TRBD2 (5 bases). V dropped 0 bases and J dropped 0 bases, with 18 bases sitting between them. This CDR3 region has 18 residues. The CDR3 nucleotides are TGTGCCAGCAGTTTAGCGCTTAGAGGGATCGCCAGCTCCTACGAGCAGTACTTC. Translated: CASSLALRGIASSYEQYF.

The chain employs TRBV7-2 and TRBJ2-6; D gene unclear. The CDR3 covers 14 residues. V lost 9 bases and J lost 0, with 9 bases in between. The germline CDR1 and CDR2 sequences are SGHTA and FQGNSA. The CDR3 nucleotides are TGTGCCAGAGAAGCTATCTCTGGGGCCAACGTCCTGACTTTC. Protein: CAREAISGANVLTF.

This clonotype turned up a few times. The rearrangement joins TRBV12-3 or TRBV12-4 to TRBJ2-2; a weak D match, TRBD1 (5 bases). The CDR3 is 15 residues long. Trimming left V 3 bases short and J 5 bases short, with 13 bases between. CDR3 residues: CASSLGRGRTGELFF. DNA of the CDR3: TGTGCCAGCAGTTTGGGAAGGGGCAGGACCGGGGAGCTGTTTTTT.

This clonotype was counted only a few times. The chain couples TRBV9 to TRBJ2-1, with TRBD2 matching over 9 bases. Germline loops: CDR1 SGDLS, CDR2 YYNGEE. V trimming: 0 bases; J trimming: 0 bases; junction bases outside the gene matches: 13. CDR3 length: 20 residues. DNA for the CDR3: TGTGCCAGCAGCGTAGAGGCGGCTAGCGGGACTAAAAGCTCCTACAATGAGCAGTTCTTC. This codes for CASSVEAASGTKSSYNEQFF.

This clonotype was counted only a few times. V and J are TRBV5-1 and TRBJ2-1; D is undetermined. CDR3 size: 13 residues. Germline V gene sequence: CDR1 SGHRS, CDR2 YFSETQ. Trimming stripped 1 base from V and 4 bases from J, with 6 bases between. This CDR3 reads CASSLPRYNEQFF. The CDR3 coding sequence is TGCGCCAGCAGCTTGCCCAGGTACAATGAGCAGTTCTTC.

This clonotype has only a few counts. The chain uses TRBV18 and TRBJ2-1, with 12 bases fitting TRBD2. Germline CDR1 and CDR2: KGHSH and LQKENI. The CDR3 has 15 amino acids. Trimming at V came to 5 bases and at J to 7 bases, leaving 6 bases not matched to a gene. The CDR3 DNA sequence: TGTGCCAGCTCAACACGGACTAGCGGGGAGAATGAGCAGTTCTTC. Amino acids: CASSTRTSGENEQFF. The full variable domain, with the rest looked up from reference TRBV18 and TRBJ2-1, is NAGVMQNPRHLVRRRGQEARLRCSPMKGHSHVYWYRQLPEEGLKFMVYLQKENIIDESGMPKERFSAEFPKEGPSILRIQQVVRGDSAAYFCASSTRTSGENEQFFGPGTRLTVL.

The J gene is TRBJ2-7, the V gene TRBV24-1; 14 bases are a match to TRBD2. The germline V gene has CDR1 KGHDR and CDR2 SFDVKD. With V trimmed by 5 bases and J by 6 bases, 5 bases remained unmatched. The CDR3 spans 15 residues. The CDR3 DNA follows: TGTGCCACCAGTGCCGGGACTAGCGGGAGCGTCGAGCAGTACTTC. Amino acid sequence: CATSAGTSGSVEQYF.

The chain links TRBV5-6 to TRBJ2-1; D not resolved. The CDR3 loop spans 16 amino acids. The ends were cut back, 1 base at V and 7 bases at J, with 18 bases in the middle. Germline V lookup: CDR1 SGHDT, CDR2 YYEEEE. DNA for the CDR3: TGTGCCAGCAGCTTGCTAGGTGGTGGAGATAGGAATGAGCAGTTCTTC. The encoded protein is CASSLLGGGDRNEQFF.

This clonotype came up many times. The rearrangement joins TRBV5-1 to TRBJ2-5; no clear D gene. The CDR3 is 13 amino acids. V lost 2 bases to trimming and J lost 2 bases, with 7 bases between them. The germline gives CDR1 SGHRS, CDR2 YFSETQ. The DNA of the CDR3 is TGCGCCAGCAGCTTCATAATACAAGAGACCCAGTACTTC. It is translated as CASSFIIQETQYF.